The source of this T cell receptor beta chain is a study of graft-versus-host responses after intestinal transplantation. Overall study context: The whole recipient group had anti-thymocyte globulin induction followed by tacrolimus and steroids for two to four years.

The germline CDR1 and CDR2 sequences are SGHDN and FVKESK. This CDR3 spans 16 amino acids. V lost 0 bases and J lost 3, with 12 bases in between. Clones were read by immunoSEQ multiplex PCR, and TCRdb kept only the in-frame ones, dropping some. This table has tens of thousands of clones, 85% to 95% appearing once. The J gene is TRBJ2-1, the V gene TRBV14, with no clear D. The sequences come from PBMCs, collected about 70 days after intestinal transplant. The clonotype was recovered from a human patient who received an intestinal transplant, so some T cells may come from the graft donor. CDR3 bases: TGTGCCAGCAGCCAAGATCGGATGGGTTACTACAATGAGCAGTTCTTC. Amino acids: CASSQDRMGYYNEQFF.